Reported below is one T cell receptor beta chain. The data were taken from a study of PD-L1 blockade in urothelial cancer. Study-level background: Blood underwent analysis 3 weeks (second dose) and 6 weeks after treatment began.

Trimming shortened V by 4 bases and J by 8 bases, and 11 bases separated the two germline ends. Germline loops: CDR1 MNHNS, CDR2 SASEGT. The CDR3 has 12 residues. TCRdb keeps only in-frame clones here, not all; method: immunoSEQ multiplex PCR. The sample gives about 87,000 clones, 80% to 85% of which show up once; 2% to 2.5% is in the top ten. Time point here: pretreatment peripheral blood. The chain combines TRBV6-1 with TRBJ1-2, with a possible D match to TRBD1 (5 bases). Material: PBMCs, obtained around atezolizumab (anti-PD-L1) treatment. This receptor was obtained from a man in his fifties or sixties with urothelial cancer. This CDR3 is CASSVQGWGYTF. The CDR3 DNA sequence: TGTGCCAGCAGTGTTCAGGGTTGGGGCTACACCTTC.